One sample yielded the 23 T cell receptor beta chains listed below, sequenced in a study of T cell responses to AZD1222 COVID-19 vaccine. TCRdb keeps only in-frame clones here, not all; method: immunoSEQ multiplex PCR. The sample lists about 180,000 clones; approximately 90% were seen once. Sample: peripheral blood, taken on day 0 of AZD1222 vaccination. The receptors were gathered from an adult in good health.

The chain is built from TRBV7-9 and TRBJ2-2; no clear D. CDR3 length: 16 amino acids. Looked up from germline, CDR1 is SEHNR and CDR2 is FQNEAQ (reference sequence). V lost 5 bases and J lost 0, with 13 bases in between. The CDR3 sequence is CASSGQDGTNTGELFF. CDR3 in DNA: TGTGCCAGCAGCGGTCAGGACGGAACGAACACCGGGGAGCTGTTTTTT.

CDR3 residues: CASSARTPGRTEAFF. CDR3 sequence (DNA): TGTGCCAGCAGTGCACGGACGCCCGGGAGAACTGAAGCTTTCTTT. This sequence joins TRBV2 and TRBJ1-1; D unresolved. With 4 bases removed from V and 5 bases from J, the gap between germline ends came to 17 bases. This CDR3 contains 15 residues. Germline V gene sequence: CDR1 SNHLY, CDR2 FYNNEI.

The table lists this clone with a few counts. The chain has TRBV28 and TRBJ1-5; 12 bases fit TRBD1. The CDR3 totals 16 residues. Germline assignment: CDR1 MDHEN and CDR2 SYDVKM. Losses at the gene ends were 8 bases for V and 12 bases for J; bases not matched to a gene: 17. The CDR3, as DNA: TGTGCCAGCGCGGGACAGGGGGCCTCTTTTAGGAGGGTCCAGCATTTT. Translated, it gives CASAGQGASFRRVQHF.

V usage is TRBV30 and J usage is TRBJ1-2; TRBD1 is a possible D gene (5 bases). Trimming took 2 bases from V and 3 from J, leaving 13 bases between them. This CDR3 is built from 14 residues. The germline V gene encodes CDR1 GTSNPN and CDR2 SVGIG (reference sequence). CDR3 in DNA: TGTGCCTGGAGTCCGACACGGGGCGACTATGGCTACACCTTC. This gives the protein CAWSPTRGDYGYTF.

The V call is TRBV28, the J call TRBJ1-1; no reliable D call. V lost 5 bases, J lost 6 bases, and 16 bases lay in between. Germline V CDR1 and CDR2: MDHEN, SYDVKM. The CDR3 loop spans 14 amino acids. The CDR3 loop reads CASSPGPRSAEAFF. CDR3 DNA: TGTGCCAGCAGTCCGGGCCCAAGGTCCGCTGAAGCTTTCTTT.

The chain recombines TRBV19 with TRBJ2-7; D is possibly TRBD1 (6 bases). Germline V lookup: CDR1 LNHDA, CDR2 SQIVND (reference sequence). Trimming removed 4 bases at V and 4 bases at J, with 20 bases between. This CDR3 contains 16 residues. Here the CDR3 reads CASSTGQLPIGYEQYF. The CDR3 nucleotides read TGTGCCAGTAGTACCGGACAGCTTCCAATCGGATACGAGCAGTACTTC.

This chain connects TRBV19 to TRBJ1-1; possibly TRBD1 for D (6 bases). V was cut by 4 bases and J by 1 base, with 16 bases left in between. Germline-derived CDR1 and CDR2 are LNHDA and SQIVND (reference sequence). The length of the CDR3 is 16 residues. Here the CDR3 reads CASSTSDRRRNTEAFF. The CDR3 coding sequence is TGTGCCAGTAGTACTTCGGACAGACGGAGGAACACTGAAGCTTTCTTT.

The chain recombines TRBV10-1 with TRBJ1-5, with TRBD1 as a possible D gene (5 bases). In germline, CDR1 is WNHNN, CDR2 SYGVQD (reference sequence). The CDR3 is 13 amino acids. Trimming stripped 3 bases from V and 6 bases from J, with 9 bases between. The CDR3 spells CASSDRGGQPQHF. In DNA form, the CDR3 reads TGCGCCAGCAGTGACCGGGGCGGTCAGCCCCAGCATTTT.

A single count supports this clone. This chain links TRBV28 with TRBJ1-5, with TRBD1 matching over 7 bases. Germline loops: CDR1 MDHEN, CDR2 SYDVKM. The CDR3 is 13 residues long. J gave up 7 bases and V 5 bases, and 5 bases lay outside the gene matches. CDR3 protein: CASSRQGSQPQHF. CDR3 DNA sequence: TGTGCCAGCAGTCGACAGGGATCCCAGCCCCAGCATTTT.

The V call is TRBV19, the J call TRBJ2-2, with D perhaps TRBD1 or TRBD2 (5 bases each). Germline loops: CDR1 LNHDA, CDR2 SQIVND (reference sequence). The CDR3 totals 13 residues. The V and J ends lost 10 bases and 1 base respectively, with 10 bases between them. This CDR3 reads CAIGTVNTGELFF. The DNA for the CDR3 is TGTGCCATAGGGACGGTGAACACCGGGGAGCTGTTTTTT.

The DNA for the CDR3 is TGTGCCAGCGGACAGGGGGGGGCCTACGAGCAGTACTTC. Translating it yields CASGQGGAYEQYF. The chain carries TRBV27 and TRBJ2-7; TRBD1 agrees at 10 bases. V shed 8 bases and J 2 bases; nucleotides not matched to a gene: 3. The germline CDR1 and CDR2 sequences are MNHEY and SMNVEV (reference sequence). This CDR3 has 13 residues.

V and J are TRBV27 and TRBJ2-6; no firm D call. The CDR3 has 14 amino acids. The ends were cut back, 3 bases at V and 2 bases at J, with 5 bases in the middle. Germline V CDR1 and CDR2: MNHEY, SMNVEV (reference sequence). CDR3 residues: CASSFAPGANVLTF. The CDR3 DNA sequence: TGTGCCAGCAGTTTTGCCCCTGGGGCCAACGTCCTGACTTTC.

V is TRBV10-3 and J is TRBJ1-1; D uncertain. Deletions cut 2 bases from V and 7 bases from J, with 11 bases between. The CDR3 covers 13 residues. Germline assignment: CDR1 ENHRY and CDR2 SYGVKD. CDR3 residues: CAISEGQAIEAFF. The CDR3 DNA sequence: TGTGCCATCAGTGAGGGGCAGGCCATTGAAGCTTTCTTT.

The rearrangement uses TRBV2 and TRBJ1-4; no reliable D call. V was trimmed by 7 bases and J by 0 bases, leaving 15 bases between them. This CDR3 spans 16 amino acids. Germline loops: CDR1 SNHLY, CDR2 FYNNEI. The CDR3 nucleotides are TGTGCCAGCACCGCCGCAGGAAGAGCAACTAATGAAAAACTGTTTTTT. Residues: CASTAAGRATNEKLFF.

This clone was detected a few times. V usage is TRBV19 and J usage is TRBJ2-7, with TRBD1 matching 7 bases. The CDR3 consists of 12 residues. Germline CDR1 reads LNHDA; CDR2 reads SQIVND (reference sequence). V lost 8 bases to trimming and J lost 4 bases; unmatched junction nucleotides: 5. CDR3 in amino acids: CASRDRRYEQYF. The CDR3 bases are TGTGCCAGTCGGGACAGAAGATACGAGCAGTACTTC.

The count of this clone is one. V and J are TRBV6-5 and TRBJ2-7; D call uncertain. CDR1 is MNHEY, CDR2 SVGAGI, per germline. With 2 bases removed from V and 4 bases from J, the gap between germline ends came to 9 bases. The CDR3 totals 13 residues. DNA for the CDR3: TGTGCCAGCAGTTACGTGAAGGATTACGAGCAGTACTTC. Protein product: CASSYVKDYEQYF.

J is TRBJ2-7 and V is TRBV28; 7 bases map to TRBD2. The CDR3 is made up of 14 amino acids. Germline V gives CDR1 MDHEN, CDR2 SYDVKM. Trimming removed 6 bases from V and 4 bases from J; junction bases left unmatched: 9. CDR3 bases: TGTGCCAGCAGCAATCCGGGAGGAGATTACGAGCAGTACTTC. It codes for CASSNPGGDYEQYF.

The chain carries TRBV27 and TRBJ1-2; 8 nucleotides agree with TRBD1. Trimming at V came to 0 bases and at J to 6 bases, leaving 3 bases not matched to a gene. Germline V gene lookup returns CDR1 MNHEY and CDR2 SMNVEV (reference sequence). The CDR3 runs 14 residues. DNA for the CDR3: TGTGCCAGCAGTTTATCCGGACAGGGTAATGGCTACACCTTC. This gives the protein CASSLSGQGNGYTF.

This clone occurred once. The chain carries TRBV24-1 and TRBJ1-2; 7 nucleotides align to TRBD1. CDR1 is KGHDR and CDR2 is SFDVKD in the germline V gene. There are 13 residues in the CDR3. V was pared by 1 base and J by 10 bases, with 5 bases of the junction left unmatched. CDR3 region: CATSDFGDRHYTF. The CDR3 nucleotides are TGTGCCACCAGTGATTTCGGGGACAGACACTACACCTTC.

The V gene is TRBV30, the J gene TRBJ2-1; 12 bases align to TRBD2. CDR3 length: 16 residues. V was clipped by 3 bases and J by 8 bases; unmatched bases: 11. Germline-derived CDR1 and CDR2 are GTSNPN and SVGIG (reference sequence). CDR3 region: CAWSVGLAGGGDEQFF. CDR3 bases: TGTGCCTGGAGCGTGGGTCTAGCGGGAGGGGGCGATGAGCAGTTCTTC.

The gene calls are TRBV24-1 and TRBJ2-1; TRBD1 matches at 8 bases. Unmatched junction bases numbered 9, after V lost 7 bases and J lost 5 bases. This CDR3 is built from 15 residues. Germline CDR1 and CDR2: KGHDR and SFDVKD. Here the CDR3 reads CATRTGAGGNNEQFF. In DNA form, the CDR3 reads TGTGCCACCAGGACAGGGGCTGGGGGGAACAATGAGCAGTTCTTC.

The V and J genes are TRBV19 and TRBJ1-5, with TRBD1 as a possible D gene (5 bases). The CDR3 runs to 15 residues. Trimming shortened V by 7 bases and J by 2 bases, and 15 bases separated the two germline ends. CDR1 is LNHDA, CDR2 SQIVND, per germline (reference sequence). DNA for the CDR3: TGTGCCAGTATCGCGGGGGGAGGTGGCAATCAGCCCCAGCATTTT. Its protein is CASIAGGGGNQPQHF.

This chain connects TRBV7-2 to TRBJ2-7, with 13 positions matching TRBD2. Per the germline V gene, CDR1 is SGHTA and CDR2 is FQGNSA. J was trimmed by 1 base and V by 1 base; bases with no gene match: 7. The length of the CDR3 is 18 residues. DNA for the CDR3: TGTGCCAGCAGCTTAGGTGGGACTAGCGGGGCCCTATCCTACGAGCAGTACTTC. This encodes CASSLGGTSGALSYEQYF. The variable domain in full, with the rest retrieved from reference TRBV7-2 and TRBJ2-7, is GAGVSQSPSNKVTEKGKDVELRCDPISGHTALYWYRQSLGQGLEFLIYFQGNSAPDKSGLPSDRFSAERTGGSVSTLTIQRTQQEDSAVYLCASSLGGTSGALSYEQYFGPGTRLTVT.